The TCR beta chain under discussion was sequenced for a study of CD8 T cells in ankylosing spondylitis. Study-wide findings and caveats: Those disease-linked clones were CD8+; they were also relatively rare in peripheral blood.

Quantitative 5'-RACE was performed with molecular barcodes, and it yielded the TCR beta libraries. A single record per CDR3 protein comes from TCRdb applying MiXCR to the 5' RACE reads. Here the sample spans about 69,000 distinct CDR3 sequences, under 5.5% being singletons. This clonotype appeared many times. Its antigen is undetermined. V was clipped by 2 bases and J by 1 base, with 8 bases between them. This CDR3 is built from 14 residues. This sequence originates from a male donor with ankylosing spondylitis or in good health (not recorded which). Source material: blood, either unsorted or a sorted T cell fraction (not recorded which). The genes are TRBV12-3 or TRBV12-4 and TRBJ1-2; D gene ambiguous. The CDR3 bases are TGTGCCAGCAGTTTAAACACAGTTAACTATGGCTACACCTTC. Translated: CASSLNTVNYGYTF.